These 23 T cell receptor beta chains originate from one sample sequenced in a study of cytotoxic CD8 clonotypes in ibrutinib-treated CLL. Method: immunoSEQ multiplex PCR; TCRdb's copy keeps in-frame clones and lacks some. The top ten clones hold 3% to 4% of a sample with 130,000 or so clones, under 90% of them seen once. Sample: PBMCs, taken after 24 months of ibrutinib treatment. These receptors were taken from a human donor with chronic lymphocytic leukemia.

The rearrangement links TRBV9 to TRBJ1-1, with D maybe TRBD1 (6 bases). The V end lost 3 bases, the J end lost 5 bases, and 11 bases lay between the germline ends. The CDR3 length is 13 residues. The germline V gene encodes CDR1 SGDLS and CDR2 YYNGEE. CDR3 loop: CASSADRWTEAFF. As DNA, the CDR3 is TGTGCCAGCAGCGCAGACAGGTGGACTGAAGCTTTCTTT.

This clone was recorded a few times. The chain links TRBV4-3 to TRBJ1-4; a weak D match, TRBD1 (6 bases). This CDR3 has 17 amino acids. Germline V gives CDR1 LGHNA, CDR2 YSLEER. The V and J ends lost 0 bases and 7 bases respectively, with 18 bases between them. This CDR3 reads CASSQDLRGARVEKLFF. CDR3 bases: TGCGCCAGCAGCCAAGATCTCAGGGGCGCGAGGGTTGAAAAACTGTTTTTT.

The chain couples TRBV18 to TRBJ1-4, with D uncertain. Germline lookup yields CDR1 KGHSH and CDR2 LQKENI. The CDR3 totals 14 residues. Trimming removed 3 bases at V and 2 bases at J, with 7 bases between. CDR3 nucleotide sequence: TGTGCCAGCTCACCTGGGGTTACTAATGAAAAACTGTTTTTT. Protein: CASSPGVTNEKLFF.

This CDR3 reads CASSVAGRPNYGYTF. The CDR3 DNA reads TGTGCCAGCAGCGTAGCTGGGCGGCCAAACTATGGCTACACCTTC. This rearrangement joins TRBV9 to TRBJ1-2; D is unresolved. This CDR3 has 15 residues. Trimming removed 0 bases at V and 2 bases at J, with 11 bases between. Germline loops: CDR1 SGDLS, CDR2 YYNGEE.

The chain combines TRBV7-2 with TRBJ2-7; 15 nucleotides line up with TRBD2. Germline CDR1 reads SGHTA; CDR2 reads FQGNSA. The CDR3 has 17 residues. The V and J ends lost 5 bases and 0 bases, in that order; junction bases with no gene match: 5. The CDR3: CASSRGTSGGSSYEQYF. The DNA of the CDR3 is TGTGCCAGCAGCCGCGGGACTAGCGGGGGGAGCTCCTACGAGCAGTACTTC. Full variable domain (remainder filled in from reference TRBV7-2 and TRBJ2-7): GAGVSQSPSNKVTEKGKDVELRCDPISGHTALYWYRQSLGQGLEFLIYFQGNSAPDKSGLPSDRFSAERTGGSVSTLTIQRTQQEDSAVYLCASSRGTSGGSSYEQYFGPGTRLTVT.

This clone appeared a few times. This rearrangement joins TRBV29-1 to TRBJ2-2; no reliable D call. Between the trimmed V and J ends, which lost 5 bases and 7 bases, there was a span of 5 bases. The CDR3 is made up of 10 amino acids. Germline loops: CDR1 SQVTM, CDR2 ANQGSEA. CDR3 loop: CSVSVGELFF. The CDR3 DNA reads as TGCAGCGTTTCAGTCGGGGAGCTGTTTTTT.

The V call is TRBV30, the J call TRBJ2-1; D ambiguous. Looked up from germline, CDR1 is GTSNPN and CDR2 is SVGIG (reference sequence). The length of the CDR3 is 13 residues. V was cut by 2 bases and J by 5 bases, with 10 bases left in between. The CDR3 nucleotides are TGTGCCTGGAGTCAAGGACCACACAATGAGCAGTTCTTC. Its protein product is CAWSQGPHNEQFF.

The chain is built from TRBV10-3 and TRBJ2-1, with D perhaps matching TRBD1 (5 bases). The CDR3 extends over 12 amino acids. The germline V and J ends were trimmed by 8 bases and 5 bases, with 10 bases remaining between them. Looked up from germline, CDR1 is ENHRY and CDR2 is SYGVKD. CDR3 nucleotides: TGTGCCATCGGGGCAGTTCACAATGAGCAGTTCTTC. Translating it yields CAIGAVHNEQFF.

This clone occurred once. The rearrangement joins TRBV7-2 to TRBJ2-3; possibly TRBD2 for D (6 bases). Germline lookup yields CDR1 SGHTA and CDR2 FQGNSA. Trimming removed 5 bases from V and 4 bases from J, with 10 bases in between. The CDR3 consists of 13 residues. The CDR3 DNA follows: TGTGCCAGCAGCATGGGACTGTCAGATACGCAGTATTTT. Translated: CASSMGLSDTQYF.

A few counts support this clone. The V and J genes are TRBV2 and TRBJ1-4, with 8 bases aligning to TRBD1. CDR3 length: 14 amino acids. J was trimmed by 5 bases and V by 6 bases; bases with no gene match: 5. Germline-derived CDR1 and CDR2 are SNHLY and FYNNEI. The CDR3 is CASRGTGGNEKLFF. The CDR3 nucleotides are TGTGCCAGCAGGGGCACAGGGGGGAATGAAAAACTGTTTTTT.

J is TRBJ1-2 and V is TRBV6-5, with TRBD1 as a possible D gene (6 bases). This CDR3 comprises 13 residues. Germline V CDR1 and CDR2: MNHEY, SVGAGI. The ends were cut back, 6 bases at V and 8 bases at J, with 16 bases in the middle. The CDR3 DNA follows: TGTGCCAGCAGACAACGCCTGGACAGCGGCTACACCTTC. This codes for CASRQRLDSGYTF.

V and J are TRBV5-4 and TRBJ2-3; 7 bases match TRBD2. The V segment lost 1 base and the J segment 0 bases; nucleotides outside the gene matches: 2. Germline V gene sequence: CDR1 SGHNT, CDR2 YYREEE (reference sequence). CDR3 length equals 15 residues. As DNA, the CDR3 is TGTGCCAGCAGCTTGTACGGGGGGAGCACAGATACGCAGTATTTT. Translated, it gives CASSLYGGSTDTQYF.

The rearrangement joins TRBV27 to TRBJ2-7; 10 bases match TRBD2. CDR1 is MNHEY and CDR2 is SMNVEV in the germline V gene (reference sequence). The CDR3 runs to 17 residues. The V segment lost 10 bases and the J segment 0 bases; nucleotides outside the gene matches: 15. The CDR3 protein is CATRVGLATGYSYEQYF. Written as DNA, the CDR3 is TGTGCCACCAGGGTGGGACTAGCGACGGGTTACTCCTACGAGCAGTACTTC.

This sequence joins TRBV29-1 and TRBJ2-1; a possible D gene is TRBD2 (5 bases). The CDR3 has 12 amino acids. CDR1 is SQVTM, CDR2 ANQGSEA, per germline. The ends were cut back, 3 bases at V and 8 bases at J, with 11 bases in the middle. Here the CDR3 reads CSVDEGLDEQFF. In DNA, the CDR3 is TGCAGCGTTGACGAGGGTCTCGATGAGCAGTTCTTC.

The J gene is TRBJ2-5, the V gene TRBV7-2, with D possibly TRBD1 on 6 matching bases. Germline CDR1 and CDR2: SGHTA and FQGNSA. CDR3 length: 13 amino acids. V was shortened by 1 base and J by 5 bases, with 8 bases between the two germline ends. The CDR3 DNA sequence: TGTGCCAGCAGCTTAGGGGGGCTTGAGACCCAGTACTTC. Protein: CASSLGGLETQYF. The whole variable domain, filled in from reference TRBV7-2 and TRBJ2-5, reads GAGVSQSPSNKVTEKGKDVELRCDPISGHTALYWYRQSLGQGLEFLIYFQGNSAPDKSGLPSDRFSAERTGGSVSTLTIQRTQQEDSAVYLCASSLGGLETQYFGPGTRLLVL.

The chain employs TRBV6-5 and TRBJ1-2, with D tentatively TRBD1 (5 bases). Trimming left V 8 bases short and J 6 bases short, with 16 bases between. CDR3 length: 13 residues. The V gene's germline CDR1 is MNHEY and CDR2 SVGAGI. This CDR3 is CASADPGPHGYTF. The CDR3 DNA is TGTGCCAGCGCGGACCCGGGACCCCATGGCTACACCTTC.

V and J are TRBV4-3 and TRBJ2-1, with D possibly being TRBD1 or TRBD2 (6 bases each). The CDR3 covers 15 residues. The V end was cut by 4 bases, the J end by 9 bases, with 19 bases between. CDR1 and CDR2 from the germline V gene are LGHNA and YSLEER. The CDR3 reads CASSPLSVKGGEQFF. In DNA, the CDR3 is TGCGCCAGCAGCCCGCTCTCGGTAAAGGGGGGTGAGCAGTTCTTC.

The chain carries TRBV19 and TRBJ2-1, with 15 nucleotides matching TRBD2. CDR3 length: 17 residues. The V gene end was trimmed by 5 bases and the J gene end by 8 bases; junction bases not matched to a gene: 10. Germline loops: CDR1 LNHDA, CDR2 SQIVND (reference sequence). In nucleotides, the CDR3 is TGTGCCAGTAGTTCCACCGGGACTAGCGGGGGGTTGGATGAGCAGTTCTTC. It codes for CASSSTGTSGGLDEQFF.

V gene TRBV20-1 combines with J gene TRBJ2-1; D uncertain. The germline CDR1 and CDR2 sequences are DFQATT and SNEGSKA (reference sequence). This CDR3 spans 10 amino acids. V was shortened by 5 bases and J by 9 bases, with 8 bases between the two germline ends. CDR3 protein: CSAPGVEQFF. The CDR3, as DNA: TGCAGTGCTCCTGGAGTTGAGCAGTTCTTC.

This clone was counted a single time. The gene calls are TRBV19 and TRBJ2-5, with a weak D call TRBD2 (7 bases). Trimming cost V 4 bases and J 2 bases, with 14 bases left between them. Germline CDR1 reads LNHDA; CDR2 reads SQIVND (reference sequence). This CDR3 has 15 residues. CDR3 protein: CASSTREGGQETQYF. The CDR3 DNA sequence: TGTGCCAGTAGTACCCGCGAGGGGGGGCAAGAGACCCAGTACTTC.

The V call is TRBV28, the J call TRBJ2-7; D gene ambiguous. The V gene's germline CDR1 is MDHEN and CDR2 SYDVKM. The ends were cut back, 7 bases at V and 5 bases at J, with 9 bases in the middle. There are 11 residues in the CDR3. This chain's CDR3 is CASKYPNEQYF. In DNA form, the CDR3 reads TGTGCCAGCAAGTATCCGAACGAGCAGTACTTC. Supplemented by reference TRBV28 and TRBJ2-7, the full variable domain reads DVKVTQSSRYLVKRTGEKVFLECVQDMDHENMFWYRQDPGLGLRLIYFSYDVKMKEKGDIPEGYSVSREKKERFSLILESASTNQTSMYLCASKYPNEQYFGPGTRLTVT.

The CDR3: CASSLGGDTEAFF. In nucleotides, the CDR3 is TGTGCCAGCAGCTTAGGTGGGGACACTGAAGCTTTCTTT. The chain couples TRBV7-2 to TRBJ1-1, with D uncertain. The CDR3 spans 13 residues. Trimming left V 1 base short and J 3 bases short, with 6 bases between. The germline gives CDR1 SGHTA, CDR2 FQGNSA.

CDR3 DNA sequence: TGCAGTGCTAGTTCTTGGAGCTACACCTTC. This gives the protein CSASSWSYTF. The chain links TRBV20-1 to TRBJ1-2; D remains ambiguous. From germline, CDR1 is DFQATT and CDR2 SNEGSKA (reference sequence). The CDR3 is 10 residues long. V was pared by 3 bases and J by 9 bases, with 8 bases between.